Listed below are T cell receptor beta chains from one sample, sequenced in a study of OX40 agonist ivuxolimab in advanced cancers. Assay used: immunoSEQ multiplex PCR; TCRdb lists only in-frame clones, some missing. The data show 77,000 or so clones, under 95% seen once. Material: CD4+ or CD8+ T cells sorted from blood, obtained in a trial of the OX40 agonist ivuxolimab. Receptor source: an adult with an advanced solid tumor such as melanoma, head and neck, liver or kidney cancer. The CDR3 runs from the conserved cysteine through the conserved F or W. A clone size is listed for some rows: how often the clone was seen (once, few, many), or a class if it is expanded.

size,V,J,CDR3
-,TRBV7-9,TRBJ2-3,CASSEGSHTQYF
-,TRBV4-1,TRBJ2-2,CASSQAPTNGELFF
-,TRBV27,TRBJ2-1,CASSGGHLLANEQFF
-,TRBV30,TRBJ2-7,CAWRLSGGYEQYF
-,TRBV27,TRBJ2-1,CASCVGQGNNEQFF
-,TRBV7-6,TRBJ2-7,CASSLTGVYEQYF
-,TRBV5-4,TRBJ2-7,CASSFPGQGLSYEQYF
-,TRBV6-5,TRBJ2-5,CASSYSEEGLETQYF
-,TRBV7-9,TRBJ1-5,CASSAGASDYQPQHF
-,TRBV7-9,-,CASSGDRPSYEQYF
-,TRBV19,TRBJ2-7,CASSRSGYYEQYF
-,TRBV6-6,TRBJ2-7,CASSTPGDLGEQYF
-,TRBV11-2,TRBJ2-2,CASSLTGITGELFF
-,TRBV14,TRBJ2-7,CASSQGRQGLSEQYF
-,TRBV11-2,TRBJ1-5,CASSPDGNQPQHF
-,TRBV27,TRBJ1-6,CASSPGDIYNSPLHF
-,TRBV9,TRBJ1-2,CASSVVEGAGYGYTF
-,TRBV11-2,TRBJ2-2,CASSLVRLAGERFTGELFF
-,TRBV9,TRBJ2-7,CASSSGGYEQYF
-,TRBV10-2,TRBJ1-1,CASTGGVDTEAFF
-,TRBV19,TRBJ2-7,CASSMGWAQKEVDEQYF
-,TRBV6-5,TRBJ2-1,CASSYSIGGHGEQFF
few,TRBV5-1,TRBJ1-5,CASSSPPGSLFNQPQHF
-,TRBV11-2,TRBJ2-7,CASSLVAGEQYF
-,TRBV6-6,TRBJ1-5,CASSYLDGYSNQPQHF
once,TRBV7-2,TRBJ1-1,CASSTIPQGGNTEAFF
-,TRBV4-2,TRBJ2-1,CASSQVPRGAEGNEQFF
once,TRBV11-3,TRBJ2-3,CASSAGVTDTQYF
-,TRBV11-3,TRBJ1-1,CASSLGGVAEAFF
-,TRBV4-2,TRBJ1-3,CASSQETIYF
-,TRBV7-9,TRBJ2-7,CASLGPTGTVSYEQYF
-,TRBV6-1,TRBJ2-7,CASQDYEQYF
-,TRBV5-6,TRBJ1-5,CASSLGNAGQPQHF
-,TRBV19,TRBJ2-1,CASSIVSSPYNEQFF
-,TRBV15,TRBJ2-5,CATSLLLGETQYF
-,TRBV28,TRBJ1-4,CASSRRLNEKLFF
-,TRBV2,TRBJ1-5,CASRIDIGAGNQPQHF
-,TRBV27,TRBJ1-6,CASSIQGSNSPLHF
-,TRBV7-9,TRBJ2-1,CASSLGTEGYEEQFF
-,TRBV5-4,TRBJ2-3,CASSSRSATDTQYF
-,TRBV7-2,TRBJ1-3,CASTLLGPDSGNTIYF
-,TRBV6-1,TRBJ2-7,CASSETQQVLWYEQYF
-,TRBV7-9,TRBJ2-7,CASSSTRNEQYF
-,TRBV9,TRBJ1-1,CASSVSLEASNTEAFF
-,TRBV5-1,TRBJ1-4,CASSLGRFAYATNEKLFF
-,TRBV13,TRBJ2-5,CASSPGPQGAETQYF
-,TRBV5-5,TRBJ1-3,CASSLYRGTGNTIYF
-,TRBV10-3,TRBJ2-7,CAISHRDTYEQYF
-,TRBV7-6,TRBJ2-2,CASSEGAPGELFF
-,TRBV13,TRBJ2-7,CASSSQGNEQYF
-,TRBV29-1,TRBJ2-3,CSVVDYSVEFAQYF
-,TRBV5-6,TRBJ2-5,CASNRGAGGQETQYF
-,TRBV21-1,TRBJ1-4,CASSNRPGPGTNEKLFF
-,TRBV19,TRBJ1-1,CASLDYLDTEAFF
-,TRBV9,TRBJ2-3,CASSVATGSDTQYF
-,TRBV7-9,TRBJ2-7,CASSLPSSYEQYF
-,TRBV7-9,TRBJ2-7,CASSPTGTASSYEQYF
-,TRBV14,TRBJ2-7,CASSQGQGPTYEQYF
-,TRBV27,TRBJ2-7,CASSSILADNEQYF